Following are 32 T cell receptor beta chains from one sample sequenced in a study of cytomegalovirus exposure and HLA in healthy donors. Researchers ran the PCR with 60 Vbeta and 13 Jbeta primers. The assay was immunoSEQ multiplex PCR, and TCRdb's table has in-frame clones only and misses some. The repertoire holds a few hundred thousand clones, with approximately 82% as singletons. The sample was PBMCs. The receptors originated from a woman aged 55-69 years in good health and CMV-seropositive.

The chain carries TRBV30 and TRBJ2-3; 9 nucleotides line up with TRBD1. Losses at the gene ends were 6 bases for V and 4 bases for J; bases not matched to a gene: 8. The CDR3 sequence is 14 residues long. Germline CDR1 and CDR2: GTSNPN and SVGIG (reference sequence). CDR3 protein: CACHPGQGADTQYF. DNA for the CDR3: TGTGCCTGTCACCCGGGACAGGGCGCAGATACGCAGTATTTT. The entire variable domain, with the rest obtained from reference TRBV30 and TRBJ2-3, is as follows: SQTIHQWPATLVQPVGSPLSLECTVEGTSNPNLYWYRQAAGRGLQLLFYSVGIGQISSEVPQNLSASRPQDRQFILSSKKLLLSDSGFYLCACHPGQGADTQYFGPGTRLTVL.

The chain carries TRBV5-4 and TRBJ2-7, with 8 bases that match TRBD1. Trimming took 4 bases from V and 2 from J; bases not matched to a gene: 8. The germline CDR1 and CDR2 sequences are SGHNT and YYREEE (reference sequence). The CDR3 runs 15 residues. The CDR3: CASSHLDREAYEQYF. Here the CDR3 DNA reads TGTGCCAGCAGCCACTTGGACAGGGAGGCCTACGAGCAGTACTTC.

The rearrangement joins TRBV19 to TRBJ2-2; a weak D match, TRBD1 (5 bases). Germline values: CDR1 LNHDA, CDR2 SQIVND (reference sequence). This CDR3 has 14 residues. V shed 3 bases and J shed 3 bases, with 8 bases lying between them. The CDR3 is CASSIGHYTGELFF. The CDR3 region has the DNA TGTGCCAGTAGTATCGGACATTACACCGGGGAGCTGTTTTTT.

Worth noting for this clone: The sample holds other DNA sequences that translate to the same CDR3. The chain employs TRBV27 and TRBJ2-1, with 10 bases aligning to TRBD2. CDR3 length: 16 residues. Unmatched junction bases numbered 7, after V lost 4 bases and J lost 4 bases. Germline V gives CDR1 MNHEY, CDR2 SMNVEV (reference sequence). CDR3 loop: CASSSLRTSGYNEQFF. Here the CDR3 DNA reads TGTGCCAGCAGTTCCCTCCGGACTAGCGGATACAATGAGCAGTTCTTC.

This chain connects TRBV10-1 to TRBJ2-3; 10 nucleotides align to TRBD1. After removal of 0 bases from V and 3 bases from J, the junction contained 3 bases not matched to a gene. CDR1 and CDR2 from the germline V gene are WNHNN and SYGVQD (reference sequence). The CDR3 is made up of 16 amino acids. The CDR3 DNA reads TGCGCCAGCAGTGAGTCTAGGACAGGGGGGACAGATACGCAGTATTTT. Translating gives CASSESRTGGTDTQYF.

The chain couples TRBV5-1 to TRBJ2-7, with TRBD1 matching over 7 bases. Germline CDR1 and CDR2: SGHRS and YFSETQ. The CDR3 length is 13 residues. V gave up 7 bases and J gave up 2 bases; unmatched junction bases: 6. The CDR3: CASGRDSTYEQYF. In DNA, the CDR3 is TGCGCCAGCGGCCGGGACAGCACCTACGAGCAGTACTTC.

DNA for the CDR3: TGTGCCAGCAGTCATGGGGGGATTAGTACTGAAGCTTTCTTT. Its protein is CASSHGGISTEAFF. This rearrangement joins TRBV27 to TRBJ1-1; TRBD1 is a possible D gene (5 bases). The CDR3 sequence is 14 residues long. CDR1 is MNHEY and CDR2 is SMNVEV in the germline V gene (reference sequence). The V and J ends lost 5 bases and 5 bases respectively, with 15 bases between them.

The J gene is TRBJ2-7, the V gene TRBV5-1; 10 nucleotides match TRBD2. V dropped 8 bases and J dropped 2; count of bases not matched to a gene: 10. Germline CDR1 is SGHRS and CDR2 is YFSETQ. CDR3 length equals 15 residues. The CDR3 loop is CASSARTSGPYEQYF. CDR3 bases: TGCGCCAGTTCAGCTCGGACTAGCGGTCCCTACGAGCAGTACTTC.

This chain links TRBV27 with TRBJ1-5, with a weak D call TRBD1 (5 bases). Germline V gene data show CDR1 as MNHEY and CDR2 as SMNVEV (reference sequence). CDR3 size: 15 residues. V was cut by 2 bases and J by 2 bases, with 10 bases left in between. In DNA form, the CDR3 reads TGTGCCAGCAGTTTAAAGGGGTTGGGCAATCAGCCCCAGCATTTT. As protein: CASSLKGLGNQPQHF.

This chain links TRBV27 with TRBJ1-6; 7 bases are shared with TRBD1. This CDR3 comprises 15 residues. The V segment lost 5 bases and the J segment 7 bases; nucleotides outside the gene matches: 8. CDR1 and CDR2 (germline): MNHEY, SMNVEV (reference sequence). CDR3 in DNA: TGTGCCAGCAGTCAAACGACAGGGTCCAATTCACCCCTCCACTTT. Translation gives CASSQTTGSNSPLHF.

CDR3 coding DNA: TGTGCCAGCAGGGAGACAGGGAGAGGACCCGAGCAGTACTTC. Residues: CASRETGRGPEQYF. The gene calls are TRBV28 and TRBJ2-7, with 7 positions matching TRBD1. This CDR3 is built from 14 residues. Germline-derived CDR1 and CDR2 are MDHEN and SYDVKM. The trim removed 6 bases at V and 6 bases at J, leaving 11 bases unmatched.

The CDR3 is CASSQYPASASGNPMGSYEQYF. In nucleotides, the CDR3 is TGCGCCAGCAGCCAATACCCGGCTTCGGCTAGCGGGAACCCCATGGGATCCTACGAGCAGTACTTC. The chain recombines TRBV4-1 with TRBJ2-7, with 9 bases identical to TRBD2. This CDR3 region has 22 residues. Trimming removed 2 bases from V and 1 base from J; junction bases left unmatched: 24. The germline V gene encodes CDR1 MGHRA and CDR2 YSYEKL.

In its sample, this clone was seen a few times. The chain couples TRBV14 to TRBJ2-1, with 12 nucleotides matching TRBD2. The length of the CDR3 is 16 residues. V lost 4 bases to trimming and J lost 4 bases; unmatched junction nucleotides: 5. The germline CDR1 and CDR2 sequences are SGHDN and FVKESK. In DNA form, the CDR3 reads TGTGCCAGCAGCCGAAGCGGACTAGCGGGGTACAATGAGCAGTTCTTC. Translated: CASSRSGLAGYNEQFF.

The chain uses TRBV6-1 and TRBJ2-5, with 11 positions matching TRBD1. Trimming took 5 bases from V and 5 from J; bases not matched to a gene: 4. CDR3 length: 14 amino acids. CDR1 MNHNS and CDR2 SASEGT come from the germline V gene. The CDR3 protein is CASSTGQGGETQYF. The CDR3 DNA follows: TGTGCCAGCAGTACGGGACAGGGGGGTGAGACCCAGTACTTC.

The chain's CDR3 is CASSAREGQDYGYTF. CDR3 DNA: TGTGCCAGCAGTGCCAGGGAGGGGCAGGACTATGGCTACACCTTC. This chain connects TRBV6-1 to TRBJ1-2; tentatively, D is TRBD1 (5 bases). The CDR3 length is 15 residues. Germline CDR1 is MNHNS and CDR2 is SASEGT. Trimming left V 4 bases short and J 3 bases short, with 15 bases between.

Here the CDR3 DNA reads TGTGCCAGCAGCGTAACGTCAGGGTACAATGAGCAGTTCTTC. It codes for CASSVTSGYNEQFF. The genes are TRBV7-2 and TRBJ2-1; TRBD1 is a possible D gene (5 bases). V was cut by 5 bases and J by 4 bases, with 12 bases left in between. The V gene's germline CDR1 is SGHTA and CDR2 FQGNSA. The CDR3 totals 14 residues.

The genes are TRBV2 and TRBJ2-1, with D maybe TRBD1 (6 bases). Germline V gives CDR1 SNHLY, CDR2 FYNNEI. V was shortened by 5 bases and J by 4 bases, with 15 bases between the two germline ends. The CDR3 runs 15 residues. CDR3 sequence: CASSPDRSGYNEQFF. CDR3 in DNA: TGTGCCAGCAGTCCCGACAGGTCGGGGTACAATGAGCAGTTCTTC. The variable domain in full, completed from reference TRBV2 and TRBJ2-1, reads EPEVTQTPSHQVTQMGQEVILRCVPISNHLYFYWYRQILGQKVEFLVSFYNNEISEKSEIFDDQFSVERPDGSNFTLKIRSTKLEDSAMYFCASSPDRSGYNEQFFGPGTRLTVL.

The chain recombines TRBV19 with TRBJ1-3; TRBD1 matches 7 bases. Trimming at V came to 2 bases and at J to 7 bases, leaving 11 bases not matched to a gene. The CDR3 is 16 amino acids. From germline, CDR1 is LNHDA and CDR2 SQIVND (reference sequence). The CDR3 is CASSIQTGRNWNTIYF. The CDR3 DNA reads TGTGCCAGTAGTATACAGACAGGGCGAAATTGGAACACCATATATTTT. Combining the CDR3 with reference TRBV19 and TRBJ1-3 gives the whole variable domain DGGITQSPKYLFRKEGQNVTLSCEQNLNHDAMYWYRQDPGQGLRLIYYSQIVNDFQKGDIAEGYSVSREKKESFPLTVTSAQKNPTAFYLCASSIQTGRNWNTIYFGEGSWLTVV.

J is TRBJ1-1 and V is TRBV7-2; tentatively, D is TRBD1 (5 bases). Germline V gene data show CDR1 as SGHTA and CDR2 as FQGNSA. CDR3 size: 15 residues. V was trimmed by 5 bases and J by 0 bases, leaving 13 bases between them. CDR3: CASSRIRVLNTEAFF. CDR3 DNA: TGTGCCAGCAGCCGTATCAGGGTTTTGAACACTGAAGCTTTCTTT.

The chain carries TRBV27 and TRBJ1-1, with 11 bases identical to TRBD1. The junction had 4 bases not matched to a gene; V was cut back by 5 bases and J by 5 bases. This CDR3 spans 14 amino acids. The germline V gene encodes CDR1 MNHEY and CDR2 SMNVEV (reference sequence). The DNA of the CDR3 is TGTGCCAGCAGTCCCGGGACAGGGGGGACTGAAGCTTTCTTT. As protein: CASSPGTGGTEAFF.

CDR3 sequence: CASSKPSGSGANVLTF. The CDR3 DNA is TGTGCCAGCAGCAAGCCCAGCGGGTCCGGGGCCAACGTCCTGACTTTC. This rearrangement joins TRBV21-1 to TRBJ2-6; the table's D call, TRBD2, was not checked against the DNA. TRBV21-1 is a pseudogene segment. The CDR3 has 16 residues.

In this sample, this clone turned up a few times. The chain recombines TRBV27 with TRBJ2-1; 9 bases match TRBD1. The junction had 6 bases not matched to a gene; V was cut back by 6 bases and J by 3 bases. The CDR3 is 15 residues long. The germline V gene has CDR1 MNHEY and CDR2 SMNVEV (reference sequence). Written as DNA, the CDR3 is TGTGCCAGCAGAAAAACAGGGGGCGTCTACAATGAGCAGTTCTTC. Protein: CASRKTGGVYNEQFF.

The chain has TRBV6-5 and TRBJ1-3; TRBD1 matches at 10 bases. The CDR3 length is 15 residues. From germline, CDR1 is MNHEY and CDR2 SVGAGI. Germline trimming cut 6 bases from V and 2 bases from J; bases unmatched to any gene: 4. CDR3 coding DNA: TGTGCCAGCAGGACAGGGGGCGAGACTGGAAACACCATATATTTT. Translated, it gives CASRTGGETGNTIYF.

V is TRBV5-5 and J is TRBJ1-1; TRBD1 aligns across 8 bases. V was clipped by 6 bases and J by 3 bases; unmatched bases: 10. Per the germline V gene, CDR1 is SGHKS and CDR2 is YYEKEE (reference sequence). This CDR3 is built from 15 residues. CDR3 nucleotides: TGTGCCAGCAACGGACAGGGCGTGGGTTACACTGAAGCTTTCTTT. Its protein product is CASNGQGVGYTEAFF.

This clone was seen once. V usage is TRBV2 and J usage is TRBJ2-4; TRBD1 agrees at 8 bases. J gave up 6 bases and V 8 bases, and 6 bases lay outside the gene matches. CDR3 length: 13 amino acids. CDR1 SNHLY and CDR2 FYNNEI come from the germline V gene. The CDR3 here is CASLGQGRNIQYF. CDR3 nucleotides: TGTGCCAGCCTCGGACAGGGTAGAAACATTCAGTACTTC. The full variable domain, with the rest looked up from reference TRBV2 and TRBJ2-4, is EPEVTQTPSHQVTQMGQEVILRCVPISNHLYFYWYRQILGQKVEFLVSFYNNEISEKSEIFDDQFSVERPDGSNFTLKIRSTKLEDSAMYFCASLGQGRNIQYFGAGTRLSVL.

The chain has TRBV5-1 and TRBJ1-4, with D tentatively TRBD1 (6 bases). Trimming pared 4 bases from V and 3 bases from J, leaving 22 bases between. The germline V gene encodes CDR1 SGHRS and CDR2 YFSETQ. This CDR3 is built from 18 residues. The chain's CDR3 is CASSALTGSSGSNEKLFF. The CDR3 nucleotides read TGCGCCAGCAGCGCCCTGACAGGTTCATCGGGATCTAATGAAAAACTGTTTTTT.

The chain has TRBV5-1 and TRBJ1-4, with a weak D call TRBD1 (5 bases). The V end lost 4 bases, the J end lost 7 bases, and 11 bases lay between the germline ends. Germline assignment: CDR1 SGHRS and CDR2 YFSETQ. The CDR3 runs 13 residues. The CDR3 here is CASSLDSFEKLFF. For the CDR3, the DNA is TGCGCCAGCAGCCTCGACAGCTTTGAAAAACTGTTTTTT.

This chain connects TRBV29-1 to TRBJ1-1; no clear D. CDR3 length: 11 amino acids. The germline V and J ends were trimmed by 8 bases and 3 bases, with 10 bases remaining between them. Germline V gene sequence: CDR1 SQVTM, CDR2 ANQGSEA. The CDR3 reads CSSRGDTEAFF. The CDR3 DNA follows: TGCAGCTCGCGCGGGGACACTGAAGCTTTCTTT.

The chain recombines TRBV6-5 with TRBJ1-1; D ambiguous. Germline CDR1 reads MNHEY; CDR2 reads SVGAGI. V was trimmed by 6 bases and J by 6 bases, leaving 14 bases between them. The CDR3 spans 13 residues. The CDR3 DNA sequence: TGTGCCAGCAGAAACACCGGAGGAGCTGAAGCTTTCTTT. Its translation: CASRNTGGAEAFF.

The chain carries TRBV28 and TRBJ1-1; tentative D call: TRBD1 (6 bases). The CDR3 contains 15 residues. Germline V gives CDR1 MDHEN, CDR2 SYDVKM. V dropped 7 bases and J dropped 5 bases, with 20 bases sitting between them. CDR3 bases: TGTGCCAGCACCGTTTGGGGGGGGGCGAGGACTGAAGCTTTCTTT. Its translation: CASTVWGGARTEAFF.

The CDR3 nucleotides read TGTGCCAGCAGTCCAACAGGACAGCCCCAGCATTTT. It is translated as CASSPTGQPQHF. V usage is TRBV6-6 and J usage is TRBJ1-5; D perhaps matches TRBD1 (5 bases). V lost 5 bases and J lost 7, with 9 bases in between. Germline V CDR1 and CDR2: MNHNY, SVGAGI (reference sequence). The length of the CDR3 is 12 residues.

The chain combines TRBV7-9 with TRBJ1-1; weak D call: TRBD1 (5 bases). V dropped 5 bases and J dropped 5 bases, with 15 bases sitting between them. Germline loops: CDR1 SEHNR, CDR2 FQNEAQ (reference sequence). This CDR3 is built from 14 residues. This CDR3 reads CASSRLKTDTEAFF. Here the CDR3 DNA reads TGTGCCAGCAGCCGCCTGAAGACAGATACTGAAGCTTTCTTT. Complete variable domain (other parts from reference TRBV7-9 and TRBJ1-1): DTGVSQNPRHKITKRGQNVTFRCDPISEHNRLYWYRQTLGQGPEFLTYFQNEAQLEKSRLLSDRFSAERPKGSFSTLEIQRTEQGDSAMYLCASSRLKTDTEAFFGQGTRLTVV.